Detailed here is one T cell receptor (beta chain). This sample is drawn from a study of blood T cell repertoires in COVID-19. CDR1 and CDR2 from the germline V gene are LNHDA and SQIVND (reference sequence). The V end lost 5 bases, the J end lost 3 bases, and 11 bases lay between the germline ends. The CDR3 length is 13 residues. Sequencing was performed with immunoSEQ multiplex PCR; in TCRdb, only in-frame clones are kept and a portion is missing. The data show 250,000 to 350,000 clones, 80% to 90% seen once. The clonotype comes from a woman in her twenties or thirties who had recovered from COVID-19. The gene calls are TRBV19 and TRBJ2-7; D is possibly TRBD2 (6 bases). Material: PBMCs or T cells enriched from blood (not recorded which). The CDR3 is CASSQGGGYEQYF. In nucleotides, the CDR3 is TGTGCCAGTAGTCAGGGAGGAGGCTACGAGCAGTACTTC. Drawing the rest from reference TRBV19 and TRBJ2-7, the complete variable domain is DGGITQSPKYLFRKEGQNVTLSCEQNLNHDAMYWYRQDPGQGLRLIYYSQIVNDFQKGDIAEGYSVSREKKESFPLTVTSAQKNPTAFYLCASSQGGGYEQYFGPGTRLTVT.